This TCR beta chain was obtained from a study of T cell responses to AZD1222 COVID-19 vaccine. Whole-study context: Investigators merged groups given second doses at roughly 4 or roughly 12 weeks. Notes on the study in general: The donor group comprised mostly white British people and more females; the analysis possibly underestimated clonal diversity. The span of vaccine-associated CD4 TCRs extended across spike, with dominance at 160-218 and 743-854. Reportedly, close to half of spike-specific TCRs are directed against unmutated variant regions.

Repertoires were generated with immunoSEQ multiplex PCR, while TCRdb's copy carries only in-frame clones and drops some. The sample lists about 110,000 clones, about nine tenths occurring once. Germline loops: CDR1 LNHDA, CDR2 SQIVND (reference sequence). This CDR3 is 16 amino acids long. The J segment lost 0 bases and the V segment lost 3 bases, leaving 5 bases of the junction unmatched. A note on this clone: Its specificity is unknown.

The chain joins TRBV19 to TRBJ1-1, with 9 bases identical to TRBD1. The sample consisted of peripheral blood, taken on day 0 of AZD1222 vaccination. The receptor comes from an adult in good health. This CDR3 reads CASSIWGQGVNTEAFF. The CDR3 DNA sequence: TGTGCCAGTAGTATCTGGGGACAGGGAGTGAACACTGAAGCTTTCTTT.